The clone carrying this TCR beta chain was detected ten times or more. Its antigen is unknown. Germline-derived CDR1 and CDR2 are SGHRS and YFSETQ. This CDR3 is built from 15 residues. The V gene end was trimmed by 0 bases and the J gene end by 2 bases; junction bases not matched to a gene: 3. The sample belongs to a study of T-cell reconstitution after alpha-beta-depleted transplantation in children. The study, taken as a whole, reports: Surviving recipient T cells and intrathymic progenitors accounted for some patients' high TCRbeta diversity at day 60. Alpha-beta T cells about two months after transplant reportedly derived from several hundred expanded graft clones.

During its preparation, the TCRbeta library received unique molecular identifiers. In TCRdb, the PCR reads were re-called with MiXCR into one record per CDR3 protein. Of approximately 630,000 distinct CDR3 sequences listed, around 13% were seen once; the top ten hold 0.65% to 0.9%. The TCR originated in a girl aged 2 to 10 with congenital amegakaryocytic thrombocytopenia, due to receive a stem cell transplant. The sequences come from PBMCs, collected before TCRalphabeta/CD19-depleted stem cell transplant. This rearrangement joins TRBV5-1 to TRBJ2-7, with 9 nucleotides matching TRBD1. CDR3 nucleotides: TGCGCCAGCAGCTTGGACACAGGGGGCCCCTACGAGCAGTACTTC. Translated: CASSLDTGGPYEQYF.